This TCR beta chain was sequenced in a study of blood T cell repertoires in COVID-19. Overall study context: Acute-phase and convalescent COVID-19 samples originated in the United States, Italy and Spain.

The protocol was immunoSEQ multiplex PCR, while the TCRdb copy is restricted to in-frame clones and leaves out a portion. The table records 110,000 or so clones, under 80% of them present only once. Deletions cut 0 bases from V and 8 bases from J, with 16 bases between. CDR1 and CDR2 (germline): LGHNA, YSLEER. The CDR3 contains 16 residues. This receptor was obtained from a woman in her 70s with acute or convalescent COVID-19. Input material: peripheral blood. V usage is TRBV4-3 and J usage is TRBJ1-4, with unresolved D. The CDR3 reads CASSQDLPGAGEKLFF. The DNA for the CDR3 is TGCGCCAGCAGCCAAGATCTACCGGGTGCGGGAGAAAAACTGTTTTTT.